This entry lists 26 T cell receptor beta chains sequenced from one sample in a study of blood T cell repertoires in COVID-19 (TCRdb year 2020). Library preparation employed the immunoSEQ multiplex PCR assay. TCRdb took over this immuneACCESS table, retaining in-frame rearrangements with V and J assigned. Such tables are incomplete; in checked studies, under half of the missing clones stem from an unresolved V gene, and the remainder is unexplained. Here the sample has over 250,000 clones; approximately 85% occur a single time. Jointly, the top ten make up approximately 11% of the sample. Sequencing was done on a sample of peripheral blood. The receptors were gathered from a woman aged 70-85 years with acute or convalescent COVID-19.

V usage is TRBV3-1 (or the pseudogene TRBV3-2) and J usage is TRBJ2-7; tentative D call: TRBD2 (6 bases). The V gene's germline CDR1 is LGHDT and CDR2 YNNKEL (reference sequence). Trimming pared 5 bases from V and 0 bases from J, leaving 14 bases between. The CDR3 has 15 amino acids. The CDR3: CASSSGRDSSYEQYF. In DNA, the CDR3 is TGTGCCAGCAGCTCAGGGCGGGACTCCTCCTACGAGCAGTACTTC.

The V gene is TRBV27, the J gene TRBJ1-5, with D perhaps TRBD1 (6 bases). The V end lost 0 bases, the J end lost 7 bases, and 13 bases lay between the germline ends. Germline assignment: CDR1 MNHEY and CDR2 SMNVEV (reference sequence). This CDR3 region has 15 residues. The CDR3 protein is CASSLSLGGGQPQHF. As DNA, the CDR3 is TGTGCCAGCAGTTTATCATTGGGGGGGGGCCAGCCCCAGCATTTT.

The genes are TRBV28 and TRBJ1-1, with a weak D call TRBD1 (6 bases). Trimming stripped 4 bases from V and 1 base from J, with 13 bases between. The CDR3 covers 15 residues. Germline CDR1 MDHEN, CDR2 SYDVKM. Written as DNA, the CDR3 is TGTGCCAGCAGTTACCCAGGGGTCCCGAACACTGAAGCTTTCTTT. It yields the protein CASSYPGVPNTEAFF.

The chain links TRBV5-1 to TRBJ2-2, with D hard to call. Looked up from germline, CDR1 is SGHRS and CDR2 is YFSETQ. The CDR3 sequence is 15 residues long. V lost 1 base and J 5 bases, leaving 12 bases between the germline ends. The CDR3 coding sequence is TGCGCCAGCAGCTTGAGCACTTCCCAAACCGGGGAGCTGTTTTTT. Translation: CASSLSTSQTGELFF. The full variable domain, completed using reference TRBV5-1 and TRBJ2-2, is KAGVTQTPRYLIKTRGQQVTLSCSPISGHRSVSWYQQTPGQGLQFLFEYFSETQRNKGNFPGRFSGRQFSNSRSEMNVSTLELGDSALYLCASSLSTSQTGELFFGEGSRLTVL.

The rearrangement joins TRBV19 to TRBJ2-3, with TRBD2 as a possible D gene (6 bases). Germline-derived CDR1 and CDR2 are LNHDA and SQIVND (reference sequence). With 6 bases removed from V and 4 bases from J, the gap between germline ends came to 23 bases. This CDR3 is built from 17 residues. This CDR3 reads CASSRGPRMDYADTQYF. CDR3 coding DNA: TGTGCCAGTAGCCGCGGCCCGAGAATGGACTATGCAGATACGCAGTATTTT.

The chain uses TRBV19 and TRBJ1-2, with 7 nucleotides matching TRBD1. From germline, CDR1 is LNHDA and CDR2 SQIVND (reference sequence). The CDR3 has 16 amino acids. Trimming at V came to 5 bases and at J to 3 bases, leaving 12 bases not matched to a gene. The CDR3 bases are TGTGCCAGTAGTCTCAAGCCGGACAGGTACCACTATGGCTACACCTTC. This encodes CASSLKPDRYHYGYTF.

This clone showed up just once. This chain links TRBV19 with TRBJ1-2; D gene uncertain. The CDR3 spans 11 residues. CDR1 is LNHDA, CDR2 SQIVND, per germline (reference sequence). Trimming removed 6 bases from V and 3 bases from J, with 5 bases in between. CDR3 sequence (DNA): TGTGCCAGTAGGGCAGACTATGGCTACACCTTC. Protein product: CASRADYGYTF.

The DNA for the CDR3 is TGTGCCAGCAGCAGCGTAGCCCAGGGGCCAACTACTAGGAATGAGCAGTTCTTC. Its translation: CASSSVAQGPTTRNEQFF. The chain carries TRBV9 and TRBJ2-1; possibly TRBD1 for D (6 bases). The germline V and J ends were trimmed by 4 bases and 7 bases, with 27 bases remaining between them. This CDR3 comprises 18 residues. Germline-derived CDR1 and CDR2 are SGDLS and YYNGEE.

The CDR3 reads CASSSLTVENEQFF. The CDR3 bases are TGTGCCAGCAGTTCCTTGACAGTTGAAAATGAGCAGTTCTTC. This sequence joins TRBV6-6 and TRBJ2-1; weak D call: TRBD1 (5 bases). The length of the CDR3 is 14 residues. V was cut by 4 bases and J by 7 bases, with 14 bases left in between. The V gene's germline CDR1 is MNHNY and CDR2 SVGAGI (reference sequence).

About this clone: The junction departs from the called germline gene at one end, perhaps through a read error. The chain carries TRBV12-3 or TRBV12-4 and TRBJ2-3; D uncertain. This CDR3 comprises 11 residues. The CDR3 DNA reads TGTGCCACCAGTCAGGCAGATACGCAGTATTTT. It translates to CATSQADTQYF.

The chain has TRBV19 and TRBJ1-4; D is uncertain. The length of the CDR3 is 15 residues. V gave up 6 bases and J gave up 7 bases, with 18 bases separating them. In germline, CDR1 is LNHDA, CDR2 SQIVND (reference sequence). The chain's CDR3 is CASRASRAPFEKLFF. The CDR3 bases are TGTGCCAGTAGGGCCTCGAGGGCTCCTTTTGAAAAACTGTTTTTT.

The rearrangement links TRBV2 to TRBJ1-5; D gene uncertain. Germline values: CDR1 SNHLY, CDR2 FYNNEI. Trimming cost V 4 bases and J 7 bases, with 23 bases left between them. This CDR3 spans 17 amino acids. This CDR3 reads CASSAPISTYGRQPQHF. The CDR3 DNA follows: TGTGCCAGCAGTGCTCCCATTAGTACCTATGGGAGGCAGCCCCAGCATTTT.

This clone was found once. The CDR3 DNA is TGTGCCAGCAGCTTTGGTAGGCGGGGGGGCTTCTACGAGCAGTACTTC. This sequence encodes CASSFGRRGGFYEQYF. The genes are TRBV11-2 and TRBJ2-7; 9 bases are shared with TRBD2. CDR1 is SGHAT and CDR2 is FQNNGV in the germline V gene. There are 16 residues in the CDR3. V dropped 3 bases and J dropped 3; count of bases not matched to a gene: 9.

The chain is built from TRBV7-2 and TRBJ1-2, with D tentatively TRBD1 (6 bases). There are 15 residues in the CDR3. V dropped 5 bases and J dropped 4 bases, with 17 bases sitting between them. In germline, CDR1 is SGHTA, CDR2 FQGNSA. The CDR3 bases are TGTGCCAGCAGCGTAAACAGGGTTCAGGGCTATGGCTACACCTTC. It encodes CASSVNRVQGYGYTF.

The chain carries TRBV12-3 or TRBV12-4 and TRBJ2-7, with D possibly matching TRBD1 (5 bases). This CDR3 has 13 amino acids. Trimming stripped 8 bases from V and 2 bases from J, with 13 bases between. This CDR3 is CASGQTATYEQYF. Here the CDR3 DNA reads TGTGCCAGCGGGCAGACAGCCACCTACGAGCAGTACTTC.

The J gene is TRBJ2-7, the V gene TRBV7-9, with 8 bases aligning to TRBD2. The CDR3 has 13 amino acids. The V and J ends lost 7 bases and 5 bases, in that order; junction bases with no gene match: 7. Germline lookup yields CDR1 SEHNR and CDR2 FQNEAQ (reference sequence). CDR3 sequence (DNA): TGTGCCAGCACCAGGACCGGGGGGGACGAGCAGTACTTC. Amino acid sequence: CASTRTGGDEQYF.

This clone has a handful of counts. The rearrangement joins TRBV6-4 to TRBJ1-2, with a weak D call TRBD1 (5 bases). The CDR3 contains 13 residues. In germline, CDR1 is MRHNA, CDR2 SNTAGT. V shed 4 bases and J shed 5 bases, with 11 bases lying between them. The CDR3 DNA reads TGTGCCAGCAGTGTCAACAGGCAGTATGGCTACACCTTC. Encoded protein: CASSVNRQYGYTF.

The chain combines TRBV5-1 with TRBJ2-7; no firm D call. The CDR3 loop spans 13 amino acids. Germline V CDR1 and CDR2: SGHRS, YFSETQ. V gave up 1 base and J gave up 5 bases, with 10 bases separating them. CDR3 nucleotides: TGCGCCAGCAGCTTGCCCTCAAGAGACGAGCAGTACTTC. It encodes CASSLPSRDEQYF. The variable domain in full, completed from reference TRBV5-1 and TRBJ2-7, reads KAGVTQTPRYLIKTRGQQVTLSCSPISGHRSVSWYQQTPGQGLQFLFEYFSETQRNKGNFPGRFSGRQFSNSRSEMNVSTLELGDSALYLCASSLPSRDEQYFGPGTRLTVT.

The V gene is TRBV3-1 (or the pseudogene TRBV3-2), the J gene TRBJ1-6; unclear D gene. This CDR3 is built from 16 residues. V lost 2 bases and J 2 bases, leaving 10 bases between the germline ends. The germline gives CDR1 LGHDT, CDR2 YNNKEL (reference sequence). This chain's CDR3 is CASSQSGSTYNSPLHF. In DNA form, the CDR3 reads TGTGCCAGCAGCCAATCAGGTTCGACCTATAATTCACCCCTCCACTTT.

This clone has just one count. The genes are TRBV2 and TRBJ2-3; 10 bases fit TRBD2. With 6 bases clipped from V and 4 bases from J, the junction kept 7 bases outside the gene matches. Looked up from germline, CDR1 is SNHLY and CDR2 is FYNNEI. This CDR3 has 15 residues. In DNA form, the CDR3 reads TGTGCCAGCAGAAGGACTAGCGGATTCTCAGATACGCAGTATTTT. The encoded protein is CASRRTSGFSDTQYF.

V usage is TRBV2 and J usage is TRBJ2-7; 9 bases map to TRBD2. V trimming: 2 bases; J trimming: 3 bases; junction bases outside the gene matches: 2. CDR3 size: 14 residues. CDR1 is SNHLY, CDR2 FYNNEI, per germline. CDR3 residues: CASSESGGYYEQYF. The CDR3 DNA reads as TGTGCCAGCAGTGAAAGCGGGGGGTACTACGAGCAGTACTTC.

The chain couples TRBV5-1 to TRBJ2-5; 9 bases match TRBD2. Per the germline V gene, CDR1 is SGHRS and CDR2 is YFSETQ. V shed 0 bases and J 2 bases; nucleotides not matched to a gene: 5. The CDR3 extends over 16 amino acids. In nucleotides, the CDR3 is TGCGCCAGCAGCTTGGAGGAGCGGGGGGCGCAAGAGACCCAGTACTTC. Protein: CASSLEERGAQETQYF.

The chain has TRBV7-2 and TRBJ1-4; D is undetermined. CDR1 is SGHTA and CDR2 is FQGNSA in the germline V gene. Trimming shortened V by 0 bases and J by 0 bases, and 5 bases separated the two germline ends. CDR3 length: 15 amino acids. In DNA form, the CDR3 reads TGTGCCAGCAGCTTAGCGAGGACAACTAATGAAAAACTGTTTTTT. This sequence encodes CASSLARTTNEKLFF.

The chain joins TRBV18 to TRBJ2-5; 10 positions agree with TRBD1. The germline V gene has CDR1 KGHSH and CDR2 LQKENI. Unmatched junction bases numbered 4, after V lost 5 bases and J lost 4 bases. The CDR3 runs to 14 residues. The CDR3 sequence: CASSSRQGAETQYF. Written as DNA, the CDR3 is TGTGCCAGCTCATCGCGACAGGGGGCAGAGACCCAGTACTTC.

This sequence joins TRBV10-3 and TRBJ2-3, with unresolved D. Trimming cost V 4 bases and J 0 bases, with 2 bases left between them. The CDR3 spans 12 residues. Looked up from germline, CDR1 is ENHRY and CDR2 is SYGVKD. In DNA form, the CDR3 reads TGTGCCATCAGTGCTAGCACAGATACGCAGTATTTT. Translating it yields CAISASTDTQYF.

Worth noting for this clone: The sample contains more than one DNA sequence encoding this CDR3. The rearrangement links TRBV2 to TRBJ2-7; no definite D call. Trimming removed 6 bases from V and 1 base from J, with 4 bases in between. Per germline, CDR1 SNHLY and CDR2 FYNNEI. The CDR3 spans 11 residues. The CDR3 sequence is CASSLSYEQYF. The CDR3 DNA follows: TGTGCCAGCAGCTTATCCTACGAGCAGTACTTC.